Listed here are 21 T cell receptor beta chains from one sample, sequenced in a study of T cell responses to AZD1222 COVID-19 vaccine. Assay: immunoSEQ multiplex PCR; the TCRdb copy retains only in-frame clones and omits some. The profile shows roughly 80,000 clones, roughly nine tenths of them singletons. The sequencing used peripheral blood, collected on day 0 of AZD1222 vaccination. These TCRs come from an adult in good health.

The chain carries TRBV7-9 and TRBJ1-5; D unclear. The CDR3 covers 12 residues. From germline, CDR1 is SEHNR and CDR2 FQNEAQ (reference sequence). V lost 1 base to trimming and J lost 7 bases, with 5 bases between them. CDR3 residues: CASSLGPQPQHF. The CDR3 coding sequence is TGTGCCAGCAGCTTAGGACCCCAGCCCCAGCATTTT.

The rearrangement uses TRBV19 and TRBJ1-5; tentatively, D is TRBD1 (6 bases). The CDR3 contains 16 residues. V lost 4 bases and J lost 5, with 18 bases in between. CDR1 and CDR2 (germline): LNHDA, SQIVND (reference sequence). The CDR3 spells CASSTLGLQGDQPQHF. In nucleotides, the CDR3 is TGTGCCAGTAGTACGCTCGGGTTACAGGGTGATCAGCCCCAGCATTTT. The whole variable domain, remainder taken from reference TRBV19 and TRBJ1-5, is DGGITQSPKYLFRKEGQNVTLSCEQNLNHDAMYWYRQDPGQGLRLIYYSQIVNDFQKGDIAEGYSVSREKKESFPLTVTSAQKNPTAFYLCASSTLGLQGDQPQHFGDGTRLSIL.

This clone has only one observation. The chain is built from TRBV5-1 and TRBJ1-4; TRBD1 aligns across 10 bases. The CDR3 spans 16 residues. Losses at the gene ends were 4 bases for V and 8 bases for J; bases not matched to a gene: 11. CDR1 and CDR2 from the germline V gene are SGHRS and YFSETQ. CDR3 loop: CASSPISTGGDEKLFF. In nucleotides, the CDR3 is TGCGCCAGCAGCCCCATCTCGACAGGGGGCGACGAAAAACTGTTTTTT.

CDR3 sequence: CASSQVATGEGDGYTF. DNA of the CDR3: TGTGCCAGCAGCCAGGTCGCTACAGGGGAAGGAGATGGCTACACCTTC. V gene TRBV4-2 combines with J gene TRBJ1-2; 7 nucleotides agree with TRBD1. J lost 6 bases, V lost 3 bases, and 13 bases had no gene match. The CDR3 is 16 amino acids. Per the germline V gene, CDR1 is LGHNA and CDR2 is YNFKEQ.

V and J are TRBV5-8 and TRBJ1-5; 7 bases map to TRBD1. Germline CDR1 and CDR2: SGHTS and YDEGEE. There are 15 residues in the CDR3. V dropped 4 bases and J dropped 0; count of bases not matched to a gene: 4. The CDR3 DNA reads TGTGCCAGCAGCAACAGGGGTTATAGCAATCAGCCCCAGCATTTT. It encodes CASSNRGYSNQPQHF. Filled out from reference TRBV5-8 and TRBJ1-5, the complete variable domain reads EAGVTQSPTHLIKTRGQQATLRCSPISGHTSVYWYQQALGLGLQFLLWYDEGEERNRGNFPPRFSGRQFPNYSSELNVNALELEDSALYLCASSNRGYSNQPQHFGDGTRLSIL.

The chain's CDR3 is CASGYGQGQYF. CDR3 nucleotides: TGTGCCAGCGGATACGGACAGGGTCAGTACTTC. The chain combines TRBV3-1 (or the pseudogene TRBV3-2) with TRBJ2-7; 8 bases agree with TRBD1. J was trimmed by 10 bases and V by 8 bases; bases with no gene match: 7. Germline CDR1 LGHDT, CDR2 YNNKEL (reference sequence). The CDR3 totals 11 residues.

The rearrangement uses TRBV5-1 and TRBJ1-2; TRBD1 agrees at 8 bases. Germline CDR1 reads SGHRS; CDR2 reads YFSETQ. Germline trimming cut 0 bases from V and 0 bases from J; bases unmatched to any gene: 4. The CDR3 length is 16 residues. CDR3 in DNA: TGCGCCAGCAGCTTGGGGGACAGGAATTCTAACTATGGCTACACCTTC. This translates into CASSLGDRNSNYGYTF.

The chain uses TRBV7-3 and TRBJ1-1; D possibly corresponds to TRBD1 (6 bases). V gave up 5 bases and J gave up 6 bases, with 16 bases separating them. The germline CDR1 and CDR2 sequences are SGHTA and FQGTGA. The CDR3 has 14 residues. CDR3 nucleotide sequence: TGTGCCAGCAGCCCCGGAACAGGGTACCCTGAAGCTTTCTTT. Amino acid sequence: CASSPGTGYPEAFF.

This clone was recorded once. The chain employs TRBV2 and TRBJ1-1; a possible D gene is TRBD1 (6 bases). With 5 bases removed from V and 3 bases from J, the gap between germline ends came to 13 bases. CDR1 and CDR2 from the germline V gene are SNHLY and FYNNEI. CDR3 size: 14 residues. CDR3 region: CASSLTSGDTEAFF. The CDR3 nucleotides are TGTGCCAGCAGTCTCACATCAGGGGACACTGAAGCTTTCTTT.

V usage is TRBV4-1 and J usage is TRBJ2-3; no definite D call. Germline lookup yields CDR1 MGHRA and CDR2 YSYEKL. The CDR3 sequence is 14 residues long. The V gene lost 5 bases and the J gene lost 6 bases, with 15 bases spanning the gap. The CDR3 DNA reads TGCGCCAGCAGCTTCACGGTTGGTACCGATACGCAGTATTTT. Amino acids: CASSFTVGTDTQYF.

The gene calls are TRBV19 and TRBJ1-4; TRBD1 might be the D (6 bases). The V end lost 2 bases, the J end lost 6 bases, and 13 bases lay between the germline ends. The CDR3 is 15 residues long. Per germline, CDR1 LNHDA and CDR2 SQIVND (reference sequence). CDR3 residues: CASSINLSGDEKLFF. The CDR3 bases are TGTGCCAGTAGTATAAACTTGTCAGGGGATGAAAAACTGTTTTTT.

The chain employs TRBV10-3 and TRBJ1-3, with D maybe TRBD1 (6 bases). CDR1 and CDR2 (germline): ENHRY, SYGVKD. The CDR3 extends over 15 amino acids. Trimming pared 6 bases from V and 4 bases from J, leaving 16 bases between. CDR3 bases: TGTGCCATCAGCGATAACAGGGATGCCGGAAACACCATATATTTT. Translating gives CAISDNRDAGNTIYF.

A few counts support this clone. The chain combines TRBV7-9 with TRBJ2-7; 10 bases match TRBD1. From germline, CDR1 is SEHNR and CDR2 FQNEAQ (reference sequence). V lost 3 bases to trimming and J lost 4 bases; unmatched junction nucleotides: 6. This CDR3 spans 15 amino acids. This CDR3 reads CASSLAMGQGYEQYF. The CDR3 DNA reads as TGTGCCAGCAGCTTGGCAATGGGACAGGGGTACGAGCAGTACTTC.

The V call is TRBV24-1, the J call TRBJ2-5; D not resolved. CDR1 is KGHDR, CDR2 SFDVKD, per germline. CDR3 length: 12 residues. Trimming shortened V by 2 bases and J by 4 bases, and 4 bases separated the two germline ends. CDR3 loop: CATSDSRETQYF. DNA for the CDR3: TGTGCCACCAGTGATTCCAGAGAGACCCAGTACTTC.

V gene TRBV4-3 combines with J gene TRBJ2-7; 8 bases fit TRBD2. The CDR3 is made up of 16 amino acids. V shed 0 bases, J shed 6 bases, and the junction held 10 bases outside the gene matches. Germline lookup yields CDR1 LGHNA and CDR2 YSLEER. The CDR3 spells CASSQDRSGSWVEQYF. As DNA, the CDR3 is TGCGCCAGCAGCCAAGATCGCAGCGGGAGTTGGGTCGAGCAGTACTTC.

The rearrangement uses TRBV6-4 and TRBJ2-1; a possible D gene is TRBD1 (5 bases). The V gene's germline CDR1 is MRHNA and CDR2 SNTAGT. Trimming pared 2 bases from V and 5 bases from J, leaving 10 bases between. CDR3 length: 14 amino acids. The CDR3 nucleotides read TGTGCCAGCAGTGACAGGGGCCTTGACAATGAGCAGTTCTTC. It codes for CASSDRGLDNEQFF.

By proportion, this clone is medium-sized. The chain recombines TRBV6-2 or TRBV6-3 with TRBJ2-2; D ambiguous. V was pared by 5 bases and J by 4 bases, with 5 bases between. The germline gives CDR1 MNHEY, CDR2 SVGEGT. The CDR3 sequence is 12 residues long. CDR3 DNA sequence: TGTGCCAGCAGTCGGAGCACCGGGGAGCTGTTTTTT. Its protein product is CASSRSTGELFF.

This rearrangement joins TRBV4-3 to TRBJ2-1, with 9 nucleotides matching TRBD2. Germline CDR1 is LGHNA and CDR2 is YSLEER. Germline trimming cut 4 bases from V and 6 bases from J; bases unmatched to any gene: 10. The CDR3 sequence is 16 residues long. The CDR3 nucleotides are TGCGCCAGCAGCCTGAGTTTGGGCGGGAGGGCCAATGAGCAGTTCTTC. Amino acid sequence: CASSLSLGGRANEQFF.

The chain joins TRBV9 to TRBJ2-1; D is undetermined. Trimming took off 0 bases at V and 6 bases at J, with 7 bases between the two ends. Germline CDR1 is SGDLS and CDR2 is YYNGEE. CDR3 size: 13 residues. CDR3: CASSVGGGNEQFF. CDR3 DNA: TGTGCCAGCAGCGTAGGCGGCGGCAATGAGCAGTTCTTC.

This clone was seen a single time. Other DNA sequences within the sample encode an identical CDR3. The chain uses TRBV7-6 and TRBJ2-7; 7 bases are a match to TRBD2. The V segment lost 5 bases and the J segment 2 bases; nucleotides outside the gene matches: 6. This CDR3 comprises 14 residues. Germline V gene lookup returns CDR1 SGHVS and CDR2 FNYEAQ. The CDR3 sequence: CASSPTLATYEQYF. CDR3 DNA sequence: TGTGCCAGCAGCCCTACACTAGCGACCTACGAGCAGTACTTC.

The chain has TRBV5-1 and TRBJ2-5; 8 bases agree with TRBD1. The junction had 11 bases not matched to a gene; V was cut back by 0 bases and J by 4 bases. CDR1 SGHRS and CDR2 YFSETQ come from the germline V gene. The CDR3 spans 17 residues. The CDR3 loop is CASSLGGNGQGGETQYF. The CDR3 DNA reads TGCGCCAGCAGCTTGGGGGGGAACGGACAGGGTGGAGAGACCCAGTACTTC.